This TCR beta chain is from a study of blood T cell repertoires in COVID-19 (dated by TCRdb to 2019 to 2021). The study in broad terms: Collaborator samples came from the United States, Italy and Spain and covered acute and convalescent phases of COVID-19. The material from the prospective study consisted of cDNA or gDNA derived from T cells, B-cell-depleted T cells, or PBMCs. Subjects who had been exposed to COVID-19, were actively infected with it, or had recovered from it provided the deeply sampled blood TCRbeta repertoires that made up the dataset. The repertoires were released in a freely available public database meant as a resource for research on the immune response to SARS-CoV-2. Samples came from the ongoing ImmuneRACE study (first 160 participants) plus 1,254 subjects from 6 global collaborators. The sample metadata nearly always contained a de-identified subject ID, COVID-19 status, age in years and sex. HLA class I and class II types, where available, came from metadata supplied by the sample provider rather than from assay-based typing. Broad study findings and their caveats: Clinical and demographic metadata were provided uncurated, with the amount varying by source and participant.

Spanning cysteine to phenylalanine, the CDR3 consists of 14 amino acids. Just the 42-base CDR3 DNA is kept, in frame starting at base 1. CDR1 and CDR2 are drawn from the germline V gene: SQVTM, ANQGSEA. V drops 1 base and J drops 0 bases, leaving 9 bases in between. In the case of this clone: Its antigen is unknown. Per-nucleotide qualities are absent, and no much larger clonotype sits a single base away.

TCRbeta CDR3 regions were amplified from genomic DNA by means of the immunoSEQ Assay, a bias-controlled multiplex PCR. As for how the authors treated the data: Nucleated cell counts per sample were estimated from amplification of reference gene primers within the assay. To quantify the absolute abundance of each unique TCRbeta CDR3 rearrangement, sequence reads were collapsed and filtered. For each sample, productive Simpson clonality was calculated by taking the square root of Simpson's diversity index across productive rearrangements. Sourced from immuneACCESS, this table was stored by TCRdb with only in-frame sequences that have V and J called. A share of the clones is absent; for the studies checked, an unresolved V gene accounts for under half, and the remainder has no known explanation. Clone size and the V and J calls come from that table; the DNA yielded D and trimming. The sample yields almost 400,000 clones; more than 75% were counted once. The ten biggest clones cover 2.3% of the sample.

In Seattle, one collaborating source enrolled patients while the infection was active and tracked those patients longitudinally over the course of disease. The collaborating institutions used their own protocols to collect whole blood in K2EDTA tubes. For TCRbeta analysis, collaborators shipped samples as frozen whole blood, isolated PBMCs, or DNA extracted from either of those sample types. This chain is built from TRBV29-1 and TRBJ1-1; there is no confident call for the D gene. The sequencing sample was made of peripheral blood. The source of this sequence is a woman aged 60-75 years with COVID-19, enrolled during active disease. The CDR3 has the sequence CSVEGHMLNTEAFF. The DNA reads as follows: TGCAGCGTTGAAGGACACATGCTGAACACTGAAGCTTTCTTT.